These T cell receptor beta chains were read from a single sample in a study of shared clonotypes between healthy human individuals. Profiled with immunoSEQ multiplex PCR; TCRdb holds only in-frame clones, not every one. The table has roughly 1.4 million clones, approximately 98.5% seen once; the top ten hold about 0.34%. The specimen sequenced was naive CD4+ T cells sorted from blood. These receptors were taken from a man aged 25 to 40 in good health. Each CDR3 is given with its conserved first and last residue. The D gene is left open where the match is weak. Clone size appears in some rows only: once, few, many, or a class for an expanded clone.

V gene: TRBV20-1; clone size: once; J gene: TRBJ2-1; D gene: TRBD2; CDR3 protein: CSASGREEQFF; CDR3 DNA: TGCAGTGCTAGCGGGAGGGAAGAGCAGTTCTTC
V gene: TRBV18; clone size: NA; J gene: TRBJ2-7; D gene: TRBD1; CDR3 protein: CASSPSGGNALGEQYF; CDR3 DNA: TGTGCCAGCTCACCATCAGGGGGCAATGCTCTGGGCGAGCAGTACTTC
V gene: TRBV28; clone size: NA; J gene: TRBJ2-7; D gene: TRBD1; CDR3 protein: CASSPYSGTGWVQYF; CDR3 DNA: TGTGCCAGCAGCCCCTACTCCGGGACAGGGTGGGTGCAGTACTTC
V gene: TRBV28; clone size: NA; J gene: TRBJ2-7; D gene: TRBD2; CDR3 protein: CASSPFPGLAGHSYEQYF; CDR3 DNA: TGTGCCAGCAGTCCTTTCCCGGGACTAGCGGGGCACTCCTACGAGCAGTACTTC
V gene: TRBV4-3; clone size: NA; J gene: TRBJ1-2; D gene: NA; CDR3 protein: CASSHKGGIGYTF; CDR3 DNA: TGCGCCAGCAGCCACAAGGGAGGGATTGGCTACACCTTC
V gene: TRBV5-4; clone size: NA; J gene: TRBJ2-5; D gene: TRBD2; CDR3 protein: CASSLSTSGGQETQYF; CDR3 DNA: TGTGCCAGCAGCCTTTCGACTAGCGGAGGCCAAGAGACCCAGTACTTC
V gene: TRBV11-2; clone size: NA; J gene: TRBJ2-7; D gene: NA; CDR3 protein: CASSSATGKQYF; CDR3 DNA: TGTGCCAGCAGTTCCGCCACAGGGAAGCAGTACTTC
V gene: TRBV19; clone size: NA; J gene: TRBJ2-3; D gene: TRBD2; CDR3 protein: CASRPGLGMGLSADTQYF; CDR3 DNA: TGTGCCAGTAGACCGGGACTAGGGATGGGGTTGAGCGCAGATACGCAGTATTTT
V gene: TRBV5-1; clone size: once; J gene: TRBJ2-5; D gene: NA; CDR3 protein: CASSIQGGETQYF; CDR3 DNA: TGCGCCAGCAGCATTCAGGGGGGAGAGACCCAGTACTTC
V gene: TRBV18; clone size: NA; J gene: TRBJ1-1; D gene: NA; CDR3 protein: CASSPLTGRQPEAFF; CDR3 DNA: TGTGCCAGCTCACCACTAACCGGCCGTCAACCTGAAGCTTTCTTT
V gene: TRBV6-6; clone size: NA; J gene: TRBJ2-5; D gene: NA; CDR3 protein: CASSPRETQYF; CDR3 DNA: TGTGCCAGCAGTCCTAGAGAGACCCAGTACTTC
V gene: TRBV5-4; clone size: NA; J gene: TRBJ2-7; D gene: TRBD2; CDR3 protein: CASRRESSSYEQYF; CDR3 DNA: TGTGCCAGCAGGCGGGAGTCGTCCTCCTACGAGCAGTACTTC
V gene: TRBV28; clone size: NA; J gene: TRBJ2-7; D gene: NA; CDR3 protein: CASSLAFYEQYF; CDR3 DNA: TGTGCCAGCAGTTTGGCTTTCTACGAGCAGTACTTC
V gene: TRBV10-2; clone size: NA; J gene: TRBJ2-7; D gene: TRBD2; CDR3 protein: CASVAGYEQYF; CDR3 DNA: TGCGCCAGCGTAGCGGGCTACGAGCAGTACTTC
V gene: TRBV6-5; clone size: NA; J gene: TRBJ2-7; D gene: NA; CDR3 protein: CASSLQGSYEQYF; CDR3 DNA: TGTGCCAGCAGTCTCCAGGGTAGCTACGAGCAGTACTTC
V gene: TRBV5-1; clone size: NA; J gene: TRBJ1-2; D gene: NA; CDR3 protein: CASSLGQNYGYTF; CDR3 DNA: TGCGCCAGCAGCTTGGGGCAGAACTATGGCTACACCTTC
V gene: TRBV11-1; clone size: once; J gene: TRBJ2-1; D gene: NA; CDR3 protein: CASSSVERASYNEQFF; CDR3 DNA: TGTGCCAGCAGCTCGGTTGAGCGGGCCTCCTACAATGAGCAGTTCTTC
V gene: TRBV5-1; clone size: NA; J gene: TRBJ2-7; D gene: NA; CDR3 protein: CASSHPQGKLSYEQYF; CDR3 DNA: TGCGCCAGCAGCCACCCGCAGGGGAAACTCTCCTACGAGCAGTACTTC
V gene: TRBV11-2; clone size: NA; J gene: TRBJ2-1; D gene: NA; CDR3 protein: CASSRGAGRNNEQFF; CDR3 DNA: TGTGCCAGCAGCCGGGGGGCGGGACGGAACAATGAGCAGTTCTTC
V gene: TRBV11-2; clone size: NA; J gene: TRBJ2-7; D gene: TRBD2; CDR3 protein: CASSLDRSASGTSYEQYF; CDR3 DNA: TGTGCCAGCAGCTTAGATCGGAGCGCTAGCGGTACCTCCTACGAGCAGTACTTC
V gene: TRBV7-7; clone size: NA; J gene: TRBJ2-1; D gene: TRBD2; CDR3 protein: CASSMLAGVGGNEQFF; CDR3 DNA: TGTGCTAGCAGCATGCTAGCGGGAGTAGGTGGCAATGAGCAGTTCTTC
V gene: TRBV2; clone size: NA; J gene: TRBJ2-4; D gene: NA; CDR3 protein: CASSDEDFGDIQYF; CDR3 DNA: TGTGCCAGCAGTGACGAGGACTTTGGGGACATTCAGTACTTC
V gene: TRBV18; clone size: NA; J gene: TRBJ1-3; D gene: NA; CDR3 protein: CASSPQAGLALGNTIYF; CDR3 DNA: TGTGCCAGCTCACCACAGGCAGGGCTCGCGTTGGGAAACACCATATATTTT
V gene: TRBV6-6; clone size: NA; J gene: TRBJ2-2; D gene: TRBD2; CDR3 protein: CASRRLAETGELFF; CDR3 DNA: TGTGCCAGCAGACGACTAGCGGAGACCGGGGAGCTGTTTTTT
V gene: TRBV4-1; clone size: NA; J gene: TRBJ2-2; D gene: TRBD1; CDR3 protein: CASSTDRGNTGELFF; CDR3 DNA: TGCGCCAGCAGCACCGACAGGGGAAATACCGGGGAGCTGTTTTTT
V gene: TRBV5-6; clone size: NA; J gene: TRBJ2-7; D gene: TRBD1; CDR3 protein: CASSLDHGTGKYF; CDR3 DNA: TGTGCCAGCAGCTTGGACCACGGGACAGGGAAGTACTTC
V gene: TRBV7-2; clone size: NA; J gene: TRBJ2-7; D gene: NA; CDR3 protein: CASSSRADYEQYF; CDR3 DNA: TGTGCCAGCAGCTCGAGGGCAGACTACGAGCAGTACTTC
V gene: TRBV7-3; clone size: NA; J gene: TRBJ1-4; D gene: NA; CDR3 protein: CASSLKGGEKLFF; CDR3 DNA: TGTGCCAGCAGCTTAAAAGGCGGTGAAAAACTGTTTTTT
V gene: TRBV28; clone size: NA; J gene: TRBJ2-5; D gene: NA; CDR3 protein: CASSGTGVGETQYF; CDR3 DNA: TGTGCCAGCAGTGGCACGGGAGTGGGTGAGACCCAGTACTTC
V gene: TRBV18; clone size: NA; J gene: TRBJ2-2; D gene: NA; CDR3 protein: CASSHGVDTGELFF; CDR3 DNA: TGTGCCAGCTCCCATGGAGTAGACACCGGGGAGCTGTTTTTT
V gene: TRBV18; clone size: NA; J gene: TRBJ1-1; D gene: NA; CDR3 protein: CASSPTGTSITEAFF; CDR3 DNA: TGTGCCAGCTCACCAACCGGGACATCCATCACTGAAGCTTTCTTT
V gene: TRBV10-3; clone size: NA; J gene: TRBJ2-7; D gene: TRBD2; CDR3 protein: CAISETLLAGAPTEQYF; CDR3 DNA: TGTGCCATCAGTGAAACTCTCCTAGCGGGAGCCCCTACGGAGCAGTACTTC
V gene: TRBV5-6; clone size: NA; J gene: TRBJ2-6; D gene: NA; CDR3 protein: CASSLGDERSSGANVLTF; CDR3 DNA: TGTGCCAGCAGCTTGGGTGATGAGAGGAGCTCTGGGGCCAACGTCCTGACTTTC
V gene: TRBV19; clone size: NA; J gene: TRBJ1-1; D gene: TRBD1; CDR3 protein: CASNPTGGHTEAFF; CDR3 DNA: TGTGCCAGTAACCCGACAGGGGGCCACACTGAAGCTTTCTTT
V gene: TRBV10-3; clone size: NA; J gene: TRBJ2-1; D gene: TRBD2; CDR3 protein: CAIRTSGSGGNEQFF; CDR3 DNA: TGTGCCATCAGGACTAGCGGGAGCGGCGGCAATGAGCAGTTCTTC
V gene: TRBV28; clone size: NA; J gene: TRBJ2-3; D gene: TRBD1; CDR3 protein: CASSTVDRGKTDTQYF; CDR3 DNA: TGTGCCAGCAGCACCGTGGACAGGGGAAAGACAGATACGCAGTATTTT
V gene: TRBV19; clone size: NA; J gene: TRBJ2-7; D gene: NA; CDR3 protein: CATARAHEQYF; CDR3 DNA: TGTGCCACGGCCAGGGCCCACGAGCAGTACTTC
V gene: TRBV27; clone size: few; J gene: TRBJ2-1; D gene: NA; CDR3 protein: CASSWVSSYNEQFF; CDR3 DNA: TGTGCCAGCAGTTGGGTTAGCTCCTACAATGAGCAGTTCTTC
V gene: TRBV10-1; clone size: NA; J gene: TRBJ2-7; D gene: TRBD2; CDR3 protein: CASSLLGLAGAEQYF; CDR3 DNA: TGCGCCAGCAGTCTACTCGGACTAGCGGGAGCCGAGCAGTACTTC
V gene: TRBV5-4; clone size: NA; J gene: TRBJ2-3; D gene: TRBD2; CDR3 protein: CASSFPSGKFSDTQYF; CDR3 DNA: TGTGCCAGCAGCTTCCCCAGCGGGAAGTTTTCAGATACGCAGTATTTT
V gene: TRBV6-5; clone size: NA; J gene: TRBJ2-5; D gene: TRBD2; CDR3 protein: CASSYDLAGAQETQYF; CDR3 DNA: TGTGCCAGCAGTTACGATCTAGCGGGAGCTCAAGAGACCCAGTACTTC
V gene: TRBV7-2; clone size: NA; J gene: TRBJ2-5; D gene: NA; CDR3 protein: CASSSDRAVGGTQYF; CDR3 DNA: TGTGCCAGCAGCTCAGACAGGGCCGTCGGGGGGACCCAGTACTTC